This record covers a single T cell receptor beta chain. What it binds is not known. Use of 60 Vbeta and 13 Jbeta primers characterized the PCR. The repertoire was sequenced with immunoSEQ multiplex PCR; TCRdb's copy has only in-frame clones and lacks some. Among 150,000 to 200,000 clones listed, under 85% were seen once. This sample is drawn from a study of cytomegalovirus exposure and HLA in healthy donors. The germline V gene encodes CDR1 MGHRA and CDR2 YSYEKL. Trimming removed 3 bases from V and 4 bases from J; junction bases left unmatched: 0. This CDR3 comprises 13 residues. Study-wide findings and caveats: In vitro testing confirmed a few CMV-associated chains as specific for CMV antigens. Some TCR beta chains (roughly 150 of them) were listed as cytomegalovirus-associated. The authors judged a highly shared variant cluster likely a sequencing artifact.

This receptor was identified in a man aged 45-65 years in good health and CMV-seropositive. The rearrangement uses TRBV4-1 and TRBJ1-3; the match to TRBD1 covers 7 bases. Sequenced material: PBMCs. As DNA, the CDR3 is TGCGCCAGCAGCCAGGACAGGGGAAACACCATATATTTT. It specifies CASSQDRGNTIYF.